Following are 27 T cell receptor beta chains from one sample sequenced in a study of cytomegalovirus exposure and HLA in healthy donors. The PCR had 60 Vbeta and 13 Jbeta primers. TCRdb's table, derived via immunoSEQ multiplex PCR, lists solely in-frame clones and lacks some. The top ten hold about 3.3% of the sample, which has some 120,000 clones, about 80% seen once. The specimen was PBMCs. The origin of the receptors is a woman in her forties or fifties in good health and CMV-seronegative.

This clone was recorded a few times. DNA for the CDR3: TGCGCCAGCAGGCAAAGGCAGGGGATTGAGGTGCAGTACTTC. It yields the protein CASRQRQGIEVQYF. The rearrangement links TRBV5-1 to TRBJ2-7; weak D call: TRBD1 (6 bases). V lost 5 bases and J 9 bases, leaving 21 bases between the germline ends. The length of the CDR3 is 14 residues. Germline V CDR1 and CDR2: SGHRS, YFSETQ.

The rearrangement links TRBV19 to TRBJ2-3; no clear D. The V end was cut by 5 bases, the J end by 0 bases, with 15 bases between. The CDR3 covers 16 residues. Germline lookup yields CDR1 LNHDA and CDR2 SQIVND (reference sequence). DNA for the CDR3: TGTGCCAGTAGTTCCACACGAACGACTAGCACAGATACGCAGTATTTT. This codes for CASSSTRTTSTDTQYF.

This chain's CDR3 is CASSTASGRGYHVNEQFF. The CDR3 region has the DNA TGTGCCAGTAGTACGGCTAGCGGGCGCGGATATCATGTCAATGAGCAGTTCTTC. The chain links TRBV19 to TRBJ2-1, with TRBD2 matching over 8 bases. The length of the CDR3 is 18 residues. Trimming at V came to 4 bases and at J to 6 bases, leaving 17 bases not matched to a gene. The germline V gene has CDR1 LNHDA and CDR2 SQIVND (reference sequence).

The gene calls are TRBV30 and TRBJ2-1; 7 bases agree with TRBD1. This CDR3 contains 13 residues. V was clipped by 1 base and J by 10 bases; unmatched bases: 7. Germline values: CDR1 GTSNPN, CDR2 SVGIG (reference sequence). This CDR3 reads CAWSGGGLGEQFF. CDR3 DNA sequence: TGTGCCTGGAGTGGAGGGGGCCTCGGGGAGCAGTTCTTC.

The CDR3 spells CASSQEERGPTQYF. The CDR3 region has the DNA TGTGCCAGCAGCCAAGAGGAGCGGGGGCCGACCCAGTACTTC. The chain couples TRBV4-2 to TRBJ2-5; TRBD2 agrees at 8 bases. Looked up from germline, CDR1 is LGHNA and CDR2 is YNFKEQ. The J segment lost 7 bases and the V segment lost 0 bases, leaving 4 bases of the junction unmatched. The CDR3 length is 14 residues.

The table lists this clone with a count of one. The chain carries TRBV7-9 and TRBJ1-1; 10 nucleotides match TRBD1. V lost 5 bases, J lost 3 bases, and 9 bases stayed unmatched. The length of the CDR3 is 16 residues. CDR1 and CDR2 from the germline V gene are SEHNR and FQNEAQ (reference sequence). The CDR3 region has the DNA TGTGCCAGCAGCCCCAGGGGAGGGACAGGGGACACTGAAGCTTTCTTT. Translation: CASSPRGGTGDTEAFF.

The V and J genes are TRBV6-5 and TRBJ2-7; possible D gene TRBD1, 6 bases. The germline V gene has CDR1 MNHEY and CDR2 SVGAGI. This CDR3 is 11 amino acids long. Trimming left V 2 bases short and J 9 bases short, with 8 bases between. The CDR3 coding sequence is TGTGCCAGCAGTTACGGGGGCGGGCAGTACTTC. This gives the protein CASSYGGGQYF.

The rearrangement joins TRBV29-1 to TRBJ1-1, with TRBD1 matching over 9 bases. This CDR3 is 13 amino acids long. Per the germline V gene, CDR1 is SQVTM and CDR2 is ANQGSEA. V lost 5 bases and J lost 4; bases outside the gene matches: 5. The CDR3 here is CSVLDRGGTEAFF. CDR3 sequence (DNA): TGCAGCGTTCTTGACAGGGGGGGCACTGAAGCTTTCTTT.

This clone was detected once. At one of its ends the junction is not consistent with the germline gene, which may arise from a read error. The chain couples TRBV7-3 to TRBJ2-1; TRBD2 matches at 13 bases. The CDR3 is 17 amino acids. CDR1 and CDR2 from the germline V gene are SGHTA and FQGTGA. The CDR3 spells CASSPYAGTSGNNGQFF. CDR3 nucleotide sequence: TGTGCCAGCAGCCCCTATGCGGGGACTAGCGGGAACAATGGGCAGTTCTTC.

J is TRBJ2-7 and V is TRBV19, with TRBD1 identical over 8 bases. The CDR3 loop spans 14 amino acids. CDR1 and CDR2 (germline): LNHDA, SQIVND (reference sequence). The V segment lost 6 bases and the J segment 3 bases; nucleotides outside the gene matches: 7. CDR3 DNA: TGTGCCAGTAGAATTGGACAGGGACTCTACGAGCAGTACTTC. It codes for CASRIGQGLYEQYF.

V and J are TRBV6-5 and TRBJ1-2; 7 nucleotides match TRBD1. V dropped 3 bases and J dropped 2; count of bases not matched to a gene: 3. The CDR3 is made up of 14 amino acids. CDR1 is MNHEY and CDR2 is SVGAGI in the germline V gene. Here the CDR3 reads CASSYSGGNYGYTF. As DNA, the CDR3 is TGTGCCAGCAGTTATTCAGGGGGGAACTATGGCTACACCTTC.

The gene calls are TRBV7-2 and TRBJ1-5; a possible D gene is TRBD1 (5 bases). From germline, CDR1 is SGHTA and CDR2 FQGNSA. The CDR3 extends over 14 amino acids. Trimming pared 5 bases from V and 3 bases from J, leaving 11 bases between. The CDR3 DNA follows: TGTGCCAGCAGCCCTCCAGGGAACAATCAGCCCCAGCATTTT. It is translated as CASSPPGNNQPQHF.

The genes are TRBV7-2 and TRBJ2-3; no clear D gene. The CDR3 contains 15 residues. CDR1 is SGHTA and CDR2 is FQGNSA in the germline V gene. V was pared by 5 bases and J by 0 bases, with 12 bases between. CDR3 protein: CASSDGGPSTDTQYF. CDR3 DNA sequence: TGTGCCAGCAGCGACGGTGGGCCGAGCACAGATACGCAGTATTTT.

V gene TRBV21-1 combines with J gene TRBJ2-1; the table's D call, TRBD2, was not checked against the DNA. TRBV21-1 corresponds to a pseudogene. The CDR3 has 18 residues. In DNA, the CDR3 is TGTGCCAGCAGCCCTGCCCGCGCGCTAGCGGCGGGACACAATGAGCAGTTCTTC. Translated, it gives CASSPARALAAGHNEQFF.

The J gene is TRBJ1-5, the V gene TRBV6-5, with a weak D call TRBD1 (5 bases). The CDR3 runs to 16 residues. V lost 4 bases, J lost 9 bases, and 22 bases lay in between. The germline gives CDR1 MNHEY, CDR2 SVGAGI. The CDR3 sequence: CASSFNPHRPWGPQHF. CDR3 DNA sequence: TGTGCCAGCAGTTTCAATCCGCACAGGCCCTGGGGGCCCCAGCATTTT.

The chain has TRBV2 and TRBJ1-1; no clear D. Trimming shortened V by 7 bases and J by 4 bases, and 7 bases separated the two germline ends. This CDR3 comprises 11 residues. CDR1 is SNHLY, CDR2 FYNNEI, per germline. The CDR3 DNA is TGTGCCAGCACTTACTCCACTGAAGCTTTCTTT. Protein sequence: CASTYSTEAFF.

This chain connects TRBV27 to TRBJ2-1; D may be TRBD2 (6 bases). This CDR3 region has 15 residues. Germline CDR1 reads MNHEY; CDR2 reads SMNVEV (reference sequence). Trimming took off 3 bases at V and 5 bases at J, with 14 bases between the two ends. The CDR3 DNA reads as TGTGCCAGCAGTTTCAGGGACTGGAAGAACAATGAGCAGTTCTTC. This codes for CASSFRDWKNNEQFF.

A few counts support this clone. The genes are TRBV5-1 and TRBJ2-1; D may be TRBD2 (6 bases). This CDR3 is 15 amino acids long. V lost 2 bases and J lost 0, with 9 bases in between. Germline CDR1 SGHRS, CDR2 YFSETQ. The CDR3 sequence is CASSFRAGSYNEQFF. The CDR3 coding sequence is TGCGCCAGCAGCTTTAGAGCGGGCTCCTACAATGAGCAGTTCTTC.

The genes are TRBV18 and TRBJ2-5; D gene ambiguous. Germline loops: CDR1 KGHSH, CDR2 LQKENI. The CDR3 has 17 amino acids. With 4 bases removed from V and 0 bases from J, the gap between germline ends came to 18 bases. In DNA, the CDR3 is TGTGCCAGCTCACGCCGGGTCACACCACTCTACCAAGAGACCCAGTACTTC. It specifies CASSRRVTPLYQETQYF.

This sequence joins TRBV5-1 and TRBJ2-1; 9 nucleotides match TRBD2. V gave up 2 bases and J gave up 9 bases; unmatched junction bases: 6. Looked up from germline, CDR1 is SGHRS and CDR2 is YFSETQ. The CDR3 length is 14 residues. Written as DNA, the CDR3 is TGCGCCAGCAGCTTCGGCGGGAGGGGAATTGAGCAGTTCTTC. Residues: CASSFGGRGIEQFF.

V gene TRBV27 combines with J gene TRBJ2-1, with 10 bases identical to TRBD2. There are 14 residues in the CDR3. V lost 5 bases and J lost 13; bases outside the gene matches: 11. Germline V lookup: CDR1 MNHEY, CDR2 SMNVEV (reference sequence). The CDR3 region has the DNA TGTGCCAGCAGTCTGGGACTAGCGAGACCCCGACAGTTCTTC. The encoded protein is CASSLGLARPRQFF.

In DNA form, the CDR3 reads TGTGCCAGCAGCTTACAGGCTAGCGGTTACAATGAGCAGTTCTTC. It specifies CASSLQASGYNEQFF. V usage is TRBV7-3 and J usage is TRBJ2-1; 7 nucleotides agree with TRBD2. The germline gives CDR1 SGHTA, CDR2 FQGTGA. V trimming: 2 bases; J trimming: 4 bases; junction bases outside the gene matches: 5. There are 15 residues in the CDR3.

About this clone itself: Distinct nucleotide sequences in the sample also encode this CDR3. V usage is TRBV7-9 and J usage is TRBJ2-7; no clear D gene. Germline V lookup: CDR1 SEHNR, CDR2 FQNEAQ (reference sequence). Trimming removed 6 bases from V and 4 bases from J, with 7 bases in between. The length of the CDR3 is 11 residues. The CDR3: CASSSVYEQYF. The CDR3 coding sequence is TGTGCCAGCAGTTCGGTATACGAGCAGTACTTC.

The chain has TRBV29-1 and TRBJ2-5, with 7 positions matching TRBD2. The J call is uncertain, as TRBJ2-7 better fits the DNA end. This CDR3 has 14 amino acids. The germline V gene encodes CDR1 SQVTM and CDR2 ANQGSEA. The CDR3 DNA reads TGCAGCGTTGAAGACGGACGGGGAGGGTACGAGCAGTACTTC. It codes for CSVEDGRGGYEQYF.

The chain uses TRBV30 and TRBJ2-2, with D possibly being TRBD2 (6 bases). The CDR3 consists of 14 residues. Deletions cut 3 bases from V and 0 bases from J, with 8 bases between. CDR1 and CDR2 (germline): GTSNPN, SVGIG (reference sequence). CDR3 nucleotide sequence: TGTGCCTGGAGCGGCGGGACGAACACCGGGGAGCTGTTTTTT. It is translated as CAWSGGTNTGELFF.

The chain combines TRBV29-1 with TRBJ1-3; TRBD1 agrees at 7 bases. This CDR3 is 13 amino acids long. Germline loops: CDR1 SQVTM, CDR2 ANQGSEA. After removal of 7 bases from V and 4 bases from J, the junction contained 7 bases not matched to a gene. The CDR3 DNA reads as TGCAGCGCTAGACAGGGTGACGGAAACACCATATATTTT. It codes for CSARQGDGNTIYF.

The chain links TRBV27 to TRBJ1-5, with a possible D match to TRBD1 (6 bases). Germline assignment: CDR1 MNHEY and CDR2 SMNVEV (reference sequence). This CDR3 has 14 residues. V lost 4 bases and J lost 3, with 10 bases in between. CDR3 coding DNA: TGTGCCAGCAGTTCTGGACAGTTCAATCAGCCCCAGCATTTT. Amino acids: CASSSGQFNQPQHF.